Following are 14 T cell receptor beta chains from one sample sequenced in a study of response to subunit inactivated influenza vaccine. TCRdb itself ran the RT-PCR reads through MiXCR, one entry per CDR3 protein. There are around 250,000 distinct CDR3 sequences in the sample; 9.5% to 15% occur only once, and about 7.8% lies in the top ten. The material sequenced was non-naive T cells sorted from PBMCs, taken roughly 2 weeks before vaccination. All receptors derive from a man aged 45-65 years who received an inactivated influenza vaccine.

This clonotype was counted a few times. The CDR3 DNA sequence: TGCGCCAGCAGCATCGGACAGGGGGGTCGGAGCACTGAAGCTTTCTTT. Protein sequence: CASSIGQGGRSTEAFF. J is TRBJ1-1 and V is TRBV5-1; TRBD1 aligns across 10 bases. Germline CDR1 is SGHRS and CDR2 is YFSETQ. The CDR3 is made up of 16 amino acids. V gave up 4 bases and J gave up 4 bases; unmatched junction bases: 10.

This clonotype has just a few counts. V usage is TRBV6-1 and J usage is TRBJ1-5; 8 nucleotides line up with TRBD1. From germline, CDR1 is MNHNS and CDR2 SASEGT. The CDR3 extends over 13 amino acids. V lost 6 bases and J lost 5; bases outside the gene matches: 3. The CDR3 loop reads CASRLTGDQPQHF. DNA of the CDR3: TGTGCCAGCAGGCTGACAGGGGATCAGCCCCAGCATTTT.

The J gene is TRBJ2-6, the V gene TRBV6-2 or TRBV6-3; TRBD2 matches 10 bases. The V gene's germline CDR1 is MNHEY and CDR2 SVGEGT. The CDR3 sequence is 19 residues long. V lost 0 bases to trimming and J lost 2 bases; unmatched junction nucleotides: 7. The CDR3 region has the DNA TGTGCCAGCAGTTACTCGACGGCTAGCGGGAGTACTGGGGCCAACGTCCTGACTTTC. This translates into CASSYSTASGSTGANVLTF.

This clonotype was seen a handful of times. V gene TRBV29-1 combines with J gene TRBJ2-3; D perhaps matches TRBD1 (6 bases). V lost 2 bases, J lost 5 bases, and 14 bases lay in between. Germline V gene sequence: CDR1 SQVTM, CDR2 ANQGSEA. The CDR3 loop spans 14 amino acids. The CDR3 DNA reads as TGCAGCGTTGAACTGGGGGCCCGGGGAGATACGCAGTATTTT. The encoded protein is CSVELGARGDTQYF.

The chain uses TRBV9 and TRBJ2-5; D is unclear. The CDR3 runs to 15 residues. The V gene lost 4 bases and the J gene lost 5 bases, with 18 bases spanning the gap. Germline V gene data show CDR1 as SGDLS and CDR2 as YYNGEE. CDR3 residues: CASSSLISSKETQYF. The CDR3 bases are TGTGCCAGCAGCTCCCTGATATCTAGTAAGGAGACCCAGTACTTC.

This clonotype has only a few counts. V is TRBV6-1 and J is TRBJ1-1; 7 positions match TRBD1. The germline gives CDR1 MNHNS, CDR2 SASEGT. This CDR3 is built from 14 residues. The trim removed 6 bases at V and 8 bases at J, leaving 12 bases unmatched. The CDR3 DNA reads TGTGCCAGCAGCCCGGATGGGAGGGGGCGGGAAGCTTTCTTT. Translating gives CASSPDGRGREAFF.

The chain uses TRBV9 and TRBJ2-7, with D perhaps TRBD1 or TRBD2 (7 bases each). The CDR3 length is 15 residues. V lost 3 bases and J lost 3, with 16 bases in between. Germline CDR1 and CDR2: SGDLS and YYNGEE. CDR3 sequence reads: CASSARQGGGYEQYF. In DNA form, the CDR3 reads TGTGCCAGCAGCGCCAGACAGGGAGGGGGCTACGAGCAGTACTTC.

For this clonotype: A single base separates this from a much larger clone, so it may be a read error. The chain uses TRBV7-8 and TRBJ2-5, with unresolved D. Germline V CDR1 and CDR2: SGHVS, FQNEAQ. This CDR3 comprises 13 residues. Trimming cost V 3 bases and J 0 bases, with 5 bases left between them. As DNA, the CDR3 is TGTGCCAGCAGCTTTTCCCACCAAGAGACCCAGTACTTC. Amino acids: CASSFSHQETQYF.

This clonotype was recorded at least ten times. The chain joins TRBV5-1 to TRBJ2-7; weak D call: TRBD2 (6 bases). Trimming took off 6 bases at V and 0 bases at J, with 16 bases between the two ends. Per the germline V gene, CDR1 is SGHRS and CDR2 is YFSETQ. The CDR3 totals 15 residues. CDR3: CASTPGLINSYEQYF. CDR3 nucleotide sequence: TGCGCCAGCACCCCGGGACTCATTAACTCCTACGAGCAGTACTTC. The full variable domain, its missing parts supplied by reference TRBV5-1 and TRBJ2-7, is KAGVTQTPRYLIKTRGQQVTLSCSPISGHRSVSWYQQTPGQGLQFLFEYFSETQRNKGNFPGRFSGRQFSNSRSEMNVSTLELGDSALYLCASTPGLINSYEQYFGPGTRLTVT.

The chain has TRBV6-1 and TRBJ2-1, with no clear D. The germline gives CDR1 MNHNS, CDR2 SASEGT. This CDR3 spans 15 amino acids. Trimming shortened V by 7 bases and J by 0 bases, and 13 bases separated the two germline ends. The CDR3 loop reads CASTMDLSSYNEQFF. The CDR3, as DNA: TGTGCCAGCACTATGGATCTTAGCTCCTACAATGAGCAGTTCTTC.

The gene calls are TRBV30 and TRBJ2-4; tentatively, D is TRBD1 or TRBD2 (5 bases each). Germline assignment: CDR1 GTSNPN and CDR2 SVGIG (reference sequence). The CDR3 covers 13 residues. V was cut by 2 bases and J by 6 bases, with 11 bases left in between. The CDR3 region is CAWSNQGPNIQYF. The CDR3 DNA follows: TGTGCCTGGAGTAATCAGGGACCAAACATTCAGTACTTC.

This clonotype was seen more than once but under ten times. V is TRBV9 and J is TRBJ2-7; D possibly uses TRBD1 or TRBD2 (6 bases each). Germline V gives CDR1 SGDLS, CDR2 YYNGEE. The CDR3 consists of 18 residues. V was trimmed by 0 bases and J by 0 bases, leaving 19 bases between them. CDR3 nucleotides: TGTGCCAGCAGCGTAGGTCCTTCGAGGGGGACTCGCTCCTACGAGCAGTACTTC. Translated: CASSVGPSRGTRSYEQYF.

This clonotype was seen many times. This rearrangement joins TRBV27 to TRBJ1-1, with no clear D. The CDR3 is 13 amino acids. V lost 6 bases to trimming and J lost 1 base, with 9 bases between them. Germline V gene data show CDR1 as MNHEY and CDR2 as SMNVEV (reference sequence). The DNA of the CDR3 is TGTGCCAGCAGGCAGACGAGGAACACTGAAGCTTTCTTT. Translated: CASRQTRNTEAFF.

This clonotype showed up just a few times. CDR3 DNA: TGTGCCAGCAATCCACTAGCGGAGTCCTACGAGCAGTACTTC. Translating gives CASNPLAESYEQYF. V and J are TRBV28 and TRBJ2-7, with 8 positions matching TRBD2. Germline assignment: CDR1 MDHEN and CDR2 SYDVKM. The CDR3 spans 14 residues. The V and J ends lost 7 bases and 1 base, in that order; junction bases with no gene match: 6.